This T cell receptor beta chain originates from a study of identical twins (dated by TCRdb to the mid-2010s). General notes on the study: The study deep-sequenced TCR alpha and beta repertoires from monozygotic twins, unrelated adults of various ages and cord blood to test whether fetal clonotypes persist. To rule out contamination, replicate twin experiments were performed at different times with different library preparation protocols. General study outcomes and caveats: Abundant cord blood beta clonotypes had fewer insertions, young adult naive repertoires showed a similar but weaker trend, and memory repertoires showed no such trend. The excess sharing between twins in beta out-of-frame sequences was weaker because fewer shared sequences reduced the signal-to-noise ratio. Because the same donors could not be followed over many years, the conclusions relied on cross-sectional statistical analysis. Zero-insertion analyses could be partly confounded by invariant T cells such as MAIT and iNKT, though diverse VJ usage argued against such confounding for most clonotypes. Out-of-frame TCR alpha sharing in monozygotic twins was systematically underestimated by recombination models, whereas sharing between unrelated individuals was in agreement with the recombination models. Compared with coincidental sharing between unrelated individuals, out-of-frame TCR alpha sequences shared between twins had an excess of sequences with low generation probability.

The library was obtained by 5' RACE. These reads were obtained on an Illumina HiSeq 2000. Template switching added a universal primer binding site, and the final cDNA carried a unique molecular identifier that allowed TCR cDNA molecules to be counted accurately. First-strand cDNA for TCR alpha and beta chains was synthesized from specific primers in the conserved constant-segment region. Each cDNA library was double barcoded, with a SMART-Mk sample barcode plus Illumina barcodes, to control for contamination. TruSeq adapter sequences, together with Illumina sample barcodes, were added in two successive PCR steps. Sequencing of the TCR alpha and beta cDNA libraries was done on the Illumina HiSeq platform using custom primers. On the authors' methods: Raw reads were processed with MiGEC to extract unique molecular identifiers, and MiXCR was used to determine CDR3 positions. Recombination models were inferred per individual with the repgenHMM and IGoR tools using an EM algorithm. The analysis of shared clonotypes was done with the tcR package in R, with sharing normalized by the product of cloneset sizes. To study raw recombination without the effects of thymic and clonal selection, out-of-frame nonproductive sequences were analyzed. TCRdb ran its own pipeline on the public reads, namely fastp trimming at Q25 and MiXCR clone calling, and kept in-frame beta chains. Duplicate CDR3 protein sequences are folded into a single record with the most common DNA and genes. Here the V and J calls rest on TCRdb's processing, not on the authors' analysis. The sample yields 500,000 to 650,000 distinct CDR3 sequences; roughly 7.1% were counted once. The ten largest clones represent 1.5% to 2% of the sample.

This clonotype was found many times. The antigen it binds to is not known. No much larger clonotype is one base removed from it; base qualities were not supplied. Every donor was a healthy Caucasian. The twin cohort comprised three pairs of female monozygotic twins, all aged roughly 18 to 30 years. The RNA used for TCR libraries was isolated from peripheral blood mononuclear cells. From the germline V gene (reference sequence), CDR1 is WNHNN and CDR2 is SYGVQD. Clipping removes 5 bases from V and 4 bases from J, with 5 as the unmatched junction base count. There are 14 amino acids in the CDR3, from cysteine to phenylalanine inclusive. The CDR3 DNA has 42 bases and is translated from base 1. These sequences were also reported in another study, on yellow fever vaccine responses in identical twins. Taken from the second paper: According to the authors, the vaccine-induced T cell response in identical twins seemed to be partly convergent and partly specific to each individual. Focusing on identical twins, the study followed the T cell clones that responded to the vaccine, and did so with precision.

The sequence came from a woman between 18 and 30 years old in good health. Rearrangement joined TRBV10-1 to TRBJ2-3, with 8 bases in between that match TRBD2. The sample was PBMCs. The CDR3 protein is CASSLGLVPDTQYF. The DNA sequence follows: TGCGCCAGCAGTCTGGGACTAGTCCCAGATACGCAGTATTTT.